One sample yielded the 5 T cell receptor beta chains listed below, sequenced in a study of blood T cell repertoires in COVID-19. The protocol was immunoSEQ multiplex PCR, while the TCRdb copy is restricted to in-frame clones and leaves out a portion. The sample yields about 240,000 clones, around four fifths seen once. The source material was peripheral blood. The receptors shown here come from a woman between 55 and 75 years old with active or convalescent COVID-19.

This clone was seen only once. CDR3 residues: CASSDSGQYNSPLHF. As DNA, the CDR3 is TGTGCCAGCAGTGATTCGGGACAGTATAATTCACCCCTCCACTTT. J is TRBJ1-6 and V is TRBV6-2 or TRBV6-3, with 7 bases identical to TRBD1. J was trimmed by 4 bases and V by 5 bases; bases with no gene match: 5. Germline values: CDR1 MNHEY, CDR2 SVGEGT. The CDR3 consists of 15 residues.

The chain is built from TRBV6-2 or TRBV6-3 and TRBJ2-5; D is possibly TRBD1 (6 bases). From germline, CDR1 is MNHEY and CDR2 SVGEGT. Deletions cut 6 bases from V and 0 bases from J, with 11 bases between. This CDR3 spans 14 amino acids. The CDR3 protein is CASSPGQYQETQYF. CDR3 bases: TGTGCCAGCAGCCCCGGACAGTACCAAGAGACCCAGTACTTC.

The CDR3 reads CASSSPSYEQYF. DNA of the CDR3: TGTGCCAGCAGCTCACCGAGTTACGAGCAGTACTTC. V gene TRBV5-5 combines with J gene TRBJ2-7; D is unresolved. With 3 bases removed from V and 4 bases from J, the gap between germline ends came to 8 bases. Germline lookup yields CDR1 SGHKS and CDR2 YYEKEE (reference sequence). The CDR3 totals 12 residues.

The chain uses TRBV27 and TRBJ1-1; D unresolved. This CDR3 is 12 amino acids long. Germline assignment: CDR1 MNHEY and CDR2 SMNVEV (reference sequence). The V gene lost 8 bases and the J gene lost 1 base, with 8 bases spanning the gap. The CDR3 is CASHRGNTEAFF. The CDR3 nucleotides read TGTGCCAGCCACCGGGGGAACACTGAAGCTTTCTTT.

This chain connects TRBV5-1 to TRBJ1-1; no reliable D call. CDR3 length equals 14 residues. V lost 0 bases and J 6 bases, leaving 12 bases between the germline ends. Germline V CDR1 and CDR2: SGHRS, YFSETQ. This CDR3 reads CASSLGSGWAEAFF. The CDR3 DNA follows: TGCGCCAGCAGCTTGGGATCGGGGTGGGCTGAAGCTTTCTTT.